These 3 T cell receptor beta chains came from one sample sequenced in a study of shared clonotypes between healthy human individuals. Profiling relied on immunoSEQ multiplex PCR, and the TCRdb table lists in-frame clones only, not all of them. The profile shows millions of clones, roughly 95% of them singletons. Cells designated naive CD8 were CD45RO-negative and were positively selected for CCR7, with terminally differentiated effector memory CD45RA+ cells excluded. Input material: naive CD8+ T cells sorted from blood. The receptor source for this set is a man between 18 and 35 years old in good health.

The chain combines TRBV7-9 with TRBJ2-5; 10 bases are a match to TRBD1. The trim removed 5 bases at V and 4 bases at J, leaving 7 bases unmatched. Germline V gene lookup returns CDR1 SEHNR and CDR2 FQNEAQ (reference sequence). The CDR3 is 15 residues long. The CDR3 DNA sequence: TGTGCCAGCAGCGAATTGACAGGGGGCGGAGAGACCCAGTACTTC. This sequence encodes CASSELTGGGETQYF.

The gene calls are TRBV2 and TRBJ2-3; no firm D call. V gave up 4 bases and J gave up 4 bases, with 9 bases separating them. This CDR3 comprises 13 residues. In germline, CDR1 is SNHLY, CDR2 FYNNEI. The CDR3 DNA reads as TGTGCCAGCAGTGTAAGAAGACCAGATACGCAGTATTTT. Translation: CASSVRRPDTQYF.

The chain couples TRBV25-1 to TRBJ1-2; unclear D gene. Trimming took 4 bases from V and 8 from J, leaving 17 bases between them. This CDR3 is 14 amino acids long. The germline V gene encodes CDR1 MGHDK and CDR2 SYGVNS. Here the CDR3 reads CASSVISAVQGYTF. The CDR3 region has the DNA TGTGCCAGCAGTGTAATTTCGGCAGTCCAGGGCTACACCTTC.